This T cell receptor beta chain was recorded in a study of glioma-infiltrating T cells. The study's findings and limits: Gliomas, especially low-grade, showed above-expected tissue-blood divergence; non-neoplastic patients showed below.

TCR alpha and beta CDR3 regions were amplified from RNA using iRepertoire nested multiplex PCR. TCRdb analysed the multiplex PCR reads with MiXCR anew, one entry per CDR3 protein. The sample records under 200,000 distinct CDR3 sequences, more than 30% being singletons. This clonotype has only one observation. Its target is not known. V was clipped by 1 base and J by 10 bases, with 11 bases between them. CDR1 is SGHTA and CDR2 is FQGNSA in the germline V gene. The CDR3 has 13 amino acids. The chain combines TRBV7-2 with TRBJ2-1; perhaps TRBD2 as D (7 bases). Material for sequencing was glioma tissue, nonneoplastic brain tissue, or PBMCs (not recorded which). The origin of this receptor is a human donor with low-grade glioma or glioblastoma, undergoing nonglioma brain surgery, or in good health (not recorded which). CDR3 in amino acids: CASSLGGGNEQFF. Here the CDR3 DNA reads TGTGCCAGCAGCTTAGGCGGGGGCAACGAGCAGTTCTTC.